The clone carrying this T cell receptor beta chain was detected many times. It was with a sample-barcoded 5' primer and a J-beta primer mix that a second PCR of roughly 7 to 12 cycles was run. Each cDNA molecule received a tag from a template-switch adaptor that had 12 random nucleotides. TCRdb re-called the 5' RACE reads with MiXCR, one entry per CDR3 protein. The data hold fewer than 1,000,000 distinct CDR3 sequences, with about 47% observed a single time. This sample was included in a study of blood T cells in healthy people across ages. Germline values: CDR1 KGHSH, CDR2 LQKENI. This CDR3 has 15 residues. Trimming pared 0 bases from V and 10 bases from J, leaving 16 bases between.

The clonotype originates from a man aged 80 or over in good health. The specimen sequenced was blood. The chain joins TRBV18 to TRBJ2-1; tentative D call: TRBD1 (6 bases). The CDR3 sequence: CASSPPRARGTEQFF. The CDR3 DNA follows: TGTGCCAGCTCACCACCTCGAGCCAGGGGAACCGAGCAGTTCTTC.